The clone carrying this T cell receptor (beta chain) was picked up a small number of times. The trim removed 5 bases at V and 6 bases at J, leaving 3 bases unmatched. From germline, CDR1 is LNHDA and CDR2 SQIVND (reference sequence). The CDR3 spans 13 residues. TRB rearrangements spanning V, D and J were amplified using mixed TRB-A/B primers. TCRdb processed the multiplex PCR reads anew with MiXCR; each CDR3 protein has one entry. This table has thousands of distinct CDR3 sequences, under 35% appearing once. These data come from a study of T cell repertoires in aging, cancer and after chemotherapy. About the study: Donors were grouped into six age bands spanning 30 or younger through 70 or older.

Amplification of TCR beta used genomic DNA extracted from peripheral blood. The chain employs TRBV19 and TRBJ2-1; 8 nucleotides agree with TRBD2. The source is a human donor with a blood cancer. The specimen sequenced was blood. CDR3 in DNA: TGTGCCAGTAGTCTGGCGGGGGGCAATGAGCAGTTCTTC. This gives the protein CASSLAGGNEQFF.